This TCR beta chain is from a study of OX40 agonist ivuxolimab in advanced cancers. Study information: People in dose escalation had one of these cancers: hepatocellular carcinoma, melanoma, renal cell or head and neck cancer. Study findings and constraints: CD8+ T cells were the subset that, on average, had more expanded clones than CD4+. Circulating CD4+ and CD8+ T cells showed clonal expansion by week 6 at 0.1 to 3.0 mg/kg.

The V and J ends lost 8 bases and 2 bases, in that order; junction bases with no gene match: 4. This CDR3 contains 13 residues. Germline V lookup: CDR1 SGHTA, CDR2 FQGNSA. Assay: immunoSEQ multiplex PCR; the TCRdb copy retains only in-frame clones and omits some. The sample contains around 69,000 clones, roughly nine tenths of which appear only once. On this clone: Its antigen remains unidentified.

Autoimmune disease history or systemic immunosuppression led to patients being barred. The TCR comes from an adult with an advanced solid tumor such as melanoma, head and neck, liver or kidney cancer. Sample: CD4+ or CD8+ T cells sorted from blood, taken in a trial of the OX40 agonist ivuxolimab. J is TRBJ2-5 and V is TRBV7-2; 8 bases match TRBD2. The CDR3 region has the DNA TGTGCCAGCGGAGAGCGGGGGCAAGAGACCCAGTACTTC. It is translated as CASGERGQETQYF.